This T cell receptor beta chain comes out of a study of cytomegalovirus exposure and HLA in healthy donors. Notes on the study in general: In a later analysis, TCR beta V- and J-gene trimming showed a link to a missense DCLRE1C variant. Analyses of presence/absence relied on an assumption of roughly uniform sequencing depth across donors. It was likely that a cluster of highly shared sequence variants was a sequencing artifact. For most TCR beta V segments, an earlier analysis put the productive rate at about 87% or about 30% of the time.

Both 60 Vbeta primers and 13 Jbeta primers went into the PCR. Sequencing used immunoSEQ multiplex PCR; TCRdb keeps in-frame clones, though not all of them. The profile shows approximately 53,000 clones, roughly 80% of them singletons. V gave up 0 bases and J gave up 7 bases; unmatched junction bases: 11. The CDR3 is 16 amino acids. CDR1 MGHRA and CDR2 YSYEKL come from the germline V gene. With regard to this clone: The antigen remains undetermined.

The sample comprised PBMCs. The chain couples TRBV4-1 to TRBJ2-5; 7 bases line up with TRBD1. The receptor comes from a woman between 40 and 50 years old in good health and CMV-seropositive. The CDR3 region has the DNA TGCGCCAGCAGCCAAGAGGGACAGTCTAGCTTCGGGACCCAGTACTTC. Translating gives CASSQEGQSSFGTQYF.